The rows below give T cell receptor beta chains drawn from one sample of a study of siplizumab effects on memory and regulatory T cells. Some clones are missing from TCRdb's copy, which holds only in-frame ones; the method was immunoSEQ multiplex PCR. The table includes approximately 52,000 clones, around 97% detected once. The sequenced sample was naive CD4+ T cells sorted from blood. The origin of the receptors is a human donor in good health. Each CDR3 is given with its conserved first and last residue. D genes are given only for firm matches.

J gene: TRBJ1-1
V gene: TRBV7-2
D gene: .
CDR3 protein: CASSLLGGNTEAFF

J gene: TRBJ2-3
V gene: TRBV14
D gene: .
CDR3 protein: CASSPWELSTDTQYF

J gene: TRBJ1-2
V gene: TRBV7-9
D gene: .
CDR3 protein: CASSLASSAGAGYTF

J gene: TRBJ2-7
V gene: TRBV6-1
D gene: TRBD1
CDR3 protein: CASSTGTGSYEQYF

J gene: TRBJ2-4
V gene: TRBV5-4
D gene: TRBD2
CDR3 protein: CASSSPVAGLINIQYF

J gene: TRBJ2-7
V gene: TRBV6-5
D gene: .
CDR3 protein: CASSRGRSYEQYF

J gene: TRBJ1-1
V gene: TRBV6-5
D gene: .
CDR3 protein: CAGGGTRAFF

J gene: TRBJ1-2
V gene: TRBV5-6
D gene: TRBD1
CDR3 protein: CASSSGQGHGYTF

J gene: TRBJ2-1
V gene: TRBV28
D gene: .
CDR3 protein: CASRPGHRAYNEQFF

J gene: TRBJ1-1
V gene: TRBV20-1
D gene: .
CDR3 protein: CSARDKIEAFF

J gene: TRBJ2-7
V gene: TRBV7-2
D gene: TRBD2
CDR3 protein: CASSLLTSGRHEQYF

J gene: TRBJ2-2
V gene: TRBV10-3
D gene: .
CDR3 protein: CAISDRANTGELFF

J gene: TRBJ2-1
V gene: TRBV5-1
D gene: .
CDR3 protein: CASSLDYPSYNEQFF

J gene: TRBJ1-1
V gene: TRBV5-1
D gene: .
CDR3 protein: CASSPPANTEAFF

J gene: TRBJ2-7
V gene: TRBV14
D gene: .
CDR3 protein: CASRQGSYEQYF

J gene: TRBJ1-1
V gene: TRBV6-5
D gene: .
CDR3 protein: CASSYSQGPASTEAFF

J gene: TRBJ1-2
V gene: TRBV18
D gene: .
CDR3 protein: CASSPKASDGYTF

J gene: TRBJ1-5
V gene: TRBV30
D gene: .
CDR3 protein: CAWSPSRGYYSNQPQHF

J gene: TRBJ1-2
V gene: TRBV9
D gene: .
CDR3 protein: CASSVGGSYGYTF

J gene: TRBJ2-7
V gene: TRBV30
D gene: .
CDR3 protein: CAWSGTGGGDEQYF

J gene: TRBJ1-1
V gene: TRBV5-4
D gene: TRBD1
CDR3 protein: CASSSGQKNTEAFF

J gene: TRBJ2-4
V gene: TRBV19
D gene: TRBD2
CDR3 protein: CASSMKGPGGLNIQYF

J gene: TRBJ2-5
V gene: TRBV5-1
D gene: .
CDR3 protein: CASTRSGLGETQYF

J gene: TRBJ2-7
V gene: TRBV20-1
D gene: .
CDR3 protein: CSAQYYEQYF

J gene: TRBJ2-1
V gene: TRBV2
D gene: TRBD2
CDR3 protein: CASTLGLAGSSYNEQFF

J gene: TRBJ2-1
V gene: TRBV7-3
D gene: .
CDR3 protein: CASSLTGRNVQFF

J gene: TRBJ2-1
V gene: TRBV21-1
D gene: .
CDR3 protein: CASRIGTSGYNEQFF

J gene: TRBJ1-4
V gene: TRBV6-6
D gene: .
CDR3 protein: CASSYSHQSHEKLFF

J gene: TRBJ2-1
V gene: TRBV11-3
D gene: TRBD2
CDR3 protein: CASSLGTSGRDGEQFF

J gene: TRBJ2-7
V gene: TRBV23-1
D gene: .
CDR3 protein: CARSLPAPYEQYF

J gene: TRBJ2-7
V gene: TRBV18
D gene: .
CDR3 protein: CASSPRDPRLEQYF

J gene: TRBJ2-7
V gene: TRBV4-2
D gene: TRBD2
CDR3 protein: CASSQFRLAGPSSYEQYF

J gene: TRBJ2-2
V gene: TRBV4-3
D gene: .
CDR3 protein: CASSRLNNGELFF

J gene: TRBJ2-2
V gene: TRBV28
D gene: .
CDR3 protein: CASRDTNSGELFF

J gene: TRBJ1-2
V gene: TRBV12-5
D gene: .
CDR3 protein: CASAYNGPNYGYTF

J gene: TRBJ1-1
V gene: TRBV10-3
D gene: .
CDR3 protein: CATAGGRDTEAFF

J gene: TRBJ1-5
V gene: TRBV30
D gene: .
CDR3 protein: CAWSVRSSNQPQHF

J gene: TRBJ1-3
V gene: TRBV7-3
D gene: TRBD1
CDR3 protein: CASSLGQGFSGNTIYF

J gene: TRBJ1-1
V gene: TRBV6-5
D gene: TRBD1
CDR3 protein: CASSRPGQGVTEAFF

J gene: TRBJ2-1
V gene: TRBV11-1
D gene: TRBD2
CDR3 protein: CASRPLAAHEQFF

J gene: TRBJ1-1
V gene: TRBV5-1
D gene: .
CDR3 protein: CASSLLRSHVRDTEAFF

J gene: TRBJ2-7
V gene: TRBV18
D gene: .
CDR3 protein: CASSPQGGAYEQYF

J gene: TRBJ2-3
V gene: TRBV6-1
D gene: .
CDR3 protein: CASSRDLEYF

J gene: TRBJ2-1
V gene: TRBV5-1
D gene: .
CDR3 protein: CASTPEAGLYNEQFF

J gene: TRBJ2-2
V gene: TRBV18
D gene: .
CDR3 protein: CASSPELGLGELFF

J gene: TRBJ2-7
V gene: TRBV6-5
D gene: .
CDR3 protein: CASSYVPASYEQYF

J gene: TRBJ1-1
V gene: TRBV14
D gene: TRBD1
CDR3 protein: CASSDWEGAATEAFF

J gene: TRBJ2-1
V gene: TRBV5-1
D gene: .
CDR3 protein: CASSLQGTYNEQFF

J gene: TRBJ1-1
V gene: TRBV7-2
D gene: TRBD1
CDR3 protein: CASSLRQGAYTEAFF

J gene: TRBJ2-3
V gene: TRBV6-5
D gene: TRBD2
CDR3 protein: CASSGLAGVSDTQYF